Listed below are T cell receptor beta chains from one sample, sequenced in a study of a mutant IDH1 vaccine in newly diagnosed glioma. Their recognized antigens are unknown. Repertoires were generated with immunoSEQ multiplex PCR, while TCRdb's copy carries only in-frame clones and drops some. The table records tens of thousands of clones, 85% to 90% of them present only once. This specimen was PBMCs, taken from a glioma patient whose treatment included an IDH1 peptide vaccine. These receptors were taken from a woman in her forties with glioma. The CDR3 runs from the conserved cysteine through the conserved F or W. A D gene is named only where the DNA matches it firmly. Clone size is shown for a subset of rows, as once, few, many or a class of expanded clone.

size,J,V,D,CDR3,DNA
NA,TRBJ2-1,TRBV7-2,NA,CASSLVTGSYNEQFF,TGTGCCAGCAGCTTAGTAACGGGATCCTACAATGAGCAGTTCTTC
NA,TRBJ2-5,TRBV25-1,NA,CASSDTVLETQYF,TGTGCCAGCAGTGATACCGTCCTGGAGACCCAGTACTTC
NA,TRBJ1-1,TRBV4-3,NA,CASSQVYANTEAFF,TGCGCCAGCAGCCAAGTTTACGCGAACACTGAAGCTTTCTTT
NA,TRBJ2-7,TRBV5-6,NA,CASSLQGPYEQYF,TGTGCCAGCAGCTTGCAAGGCCCCTACGAGCAGTACTTC
NA,TRBJ2-7,TRBV4-3,NA,CASSQEAGIGYEQYF,TGCGCCAGCAGCCAAGAGGCAGGGATCGGATACGAGCAGTACTTC
NA,TRBJ2-1,TRBV29-1,NA,CSVEGHMGWSSYNEQFF,TGCAGCGTTGAAGGACACATGGGATGGAGCTCCTACAATGAGCAGTTCTTC
NA,TRBJ2-1,TRBV19,NA,CASSIRTAHNEQFF,TGTGCCAGTAGTATAAGGACAGCTCACAATGAGCAGTTCTTC
NA,TRBJ2-7,TRBV29-1,TRBD2,CSVGLGGGGLYEQYF,TGCAGCGTGGGACTTGGGGGGGGAGGGCTCTACGAGCAGTACTTC
NA,TRBJ1-1,TRBV5-4,NA,CASKFVGGSAEAFF,TGTGCCAGCAAATTCGTGGGGGGATCGGCTGAAGCTTTCTTT
NA,TRBJ1-1,TRBV2,NA,CASSESGLEAFF,TGTGCCAGCAGTGAAAGCGGGTTGGAAGCTTTCTTT
NA,TRBJ2-7,TRBV6-5,NA,CASSYHGTYEQYF,TGTGCCAGCAGTTACCACGGTACCTACGAGCAGTACTTC
NA,TRBJ2-2,TRBV4-2,TRBD2,CASSHLSSGEWNTGELFF,TGTGCCAGCAGCCACCTTTCTAGCGGGGAATGGAACACCGGGGAGCTGTTTTTT
NA,TRBJ1-1,TRBV5-1,NA,CASSLSGAGAFF,TGCGCCAGCAGCTTGTCGGGGGCGGGAGCTTTCTTT
NA,TRBJ1-2,TRBV19,NA,CASSISGNYGYTF,TGTGCCAGTAGTATATCGGGGAACTATGGCTACACCTTC
NA,TRBJ1-2,TRBV10-3,NA,CAINNGGPYGYTF,TGTGCCATCAACAATGGGGGCCCATATGGCTACACCTTC
NA,TRBJ1-4,TRBV5-1,NA,CASSSGGSGEKLFF,TGCGCCAGCAGCTCCGGGGGGTCGGGGGAAAAACTGTTTTTT
NA,TRBJ2-7,TRBV7-6,NA,CASSLAVGAPYEQYF,TGTGCCAGCAGCTTAGCGGTTGGTGCCCCCTACGAGCAGTACTTC
NA,TRBJ2-3,TRBV19,NA,CASSTLASGTDTQYF,TGTGCCAGTAGTACCCTAGCTAGTGGAACAGATACGCAGTATTTT
NA,TRBJ2-2,TRBV5-5,NA,CASSFSGSRTGELFF,TGTGCCAGCAGCTTCTCGGGGTCGCGCACCGGGGAGCTGTTTTTT
NA,TRBJ2-1,TRBV2,TRBD2,CASRGGTSGGANEQFF,TGTGCCAGCAGGGGAGGGACTAGCGGGGGAGCCAATGAGCAGTTCTTC
NA,TRBJ1-5,TRBV19,NA,CASSRGNQPQHF,TGTGCCAGTAGTAGGGGGAATCAGCCCCAGCATTTT
NA,TRBJ1-1,TRBV7-8,NA,CASSPQPGNTEAFF,TGTGCCAGCAGCCCCCAACCAGGGAACACTGAAGCTTTCTTT
NA,TRBJ2-3,TRBV5-4,TRBD2,CASSFKLAGHGTDTQYF,TGTGCCAGCAGCTTTAAACTAGCGGGGCACGGCACAGATACGCAGTATTTT
NA,TRBJ1-5,TRBV5-1,NA,CASSLQGGNQPQHF,TGCGCCAGCAGCTTACAGGGAGGAAATCAGCCCCAGCATTTT
NA,TRBJ1-5,TRBV15,NA,CATSITAAQPQHF,TGTGCCACCAGCATTACAGCCGCACAGCCCCAGCATTTT
NA,TRBJ2-7,TRBV6-5,TRBD1,CASSYAGTGAYEQYF,TGTGCCAGCAGTTACGCCGGGACAGGGGCCTACGAGCAGTACTTC
NA,TRBJ2-1,TRBV14,NA,CASSQEAKVYKGEGNEQFF,TGTGCCAGCAGCCAAGAAGCCAAAGTGTACAAGGGAGAGGGCAATGAGCAGTTCTTC
NA,TRBJ2-3,TRBV7-9,NA,CASNLGSGADTQYF,TGTGCCAGCAACTTGGGTAGCGGAGCAGATACGCAGTATTTT
NA,TRBJ2-5,TRBV2,NA,CASGSLAQETQYF,TGTGCCAGCGGTTCGTTGGCGCAAGAGACCCAGTACTTC
once,TRBJ2-2,TRBV6-6,NA,CASSYNAGGNTGELFF,TGTGCCAGCAGTTACAATGCTGGGGGGAACACCGGGGAGCTGTTTTTT
NA,TRBJ1-2,TRBV4-3,TRBD1,CASSPARTGSNYGYTF,TGCGCCAGCAGCCCCGCGAGGACAGGGTCTAACTATGGCTACACCTTC
NA,TRBJ1-2,TRBV6-5,NA,CASSRQPLSGYTF,TGTGCCAGCAGTCGACAGCCCCTCTCTGGCTACACCTTC
NA,TRBJ1-4,TRBV2,TRBD1,CASSDDRGAEKLFF,TGTGCCAGCAGCGATGACAGGGGCGCGGAAAAACTGTTTTTT
NA,TRBJ1-1,TRBV10-3,NA,CAISESGMNTEAFF,TGTGCCATCAGTGAGTCGGGAATGAACACTGAAGCTTTCTTT
NA,TRBJ2-3,TRBV27,TRBD2,CASSLSPSGGTDTQYF,TGTGCCAGCAGTTTATCCCCTAGCGGCGGCACAGATACGCAGTATTTT
NA,TRBJ1-1,TRBV29-1,NA,CSGGGQTEAFF,TGCAGCGGTGGGGGGCAAACTGAAGCTTTCTTT
NA,TRBJ1-2,TRBV6-6,NA,CASSPGAIVYTF,TGTGCCAGCAGCCCGGGGGCCATCGTCTACACCTTC
NA,TRBJ2-7,TRBV7-2,NA,CASSLGPGESSYEQYF,TGTGCCAGCAGCTTAGGTCCGGGTGAGAGCTCCTACGAGCAGTACTTC
NA,TRBJ1-4,TRBV4-1,TRBD1,CASSRPTGGEKLFF,TGCGCCAGCAGCCGGCCCACAGGGGGTGAAAAACTGTTTTTT
once,TRBJ2-7,TRBV4-2,NA,CASSQGLSSYEQYF,TGTGCCAGCAGCCAAGGTCTGAGCTCCTACGAGCAGTACTTC
NA,TRBJ1-5,TRBV5-4,NA,CASSKGGGNQPQHF,TGTGCCAGCAGCAAAGGGGGAGGCAATCAGCCCCAGCATTTT
NA,TRBJ2-1,TRBV6-6,NA,CASSYGAGPVNEQFF,TGTGCCAGCAGTTACGGGGCGGGGCCCGTGAATGAGCAGTTCTTC
NA,TRBJ2-7,TRBV19,NA,CASTAGPYEQYF,TGTGCCAGTACAGCGGGTCCCTACGAGCAGTACTTC
NA,TRBJ2-2,TRBV30,NA,CAWEDEGSGELFF,TGTGCCTGGGAAGACGAGGGTTCCGGGGAGCTGTTTTTT
NA,TRBJ1-4,TRBV6-1,NA,CASSDFNEKLFF,TGTGCCAGCAGTGACTTTAATGAAAAACTGTTTTTT
once,TRBJ2-7,TRBV11-2,NA,CASSLVPTGGGEQYF,TGTGCCAGCAGCTTAGTCCCGACAGGAGGCGGGGAGCAGTACTTC
NA,TRBJ2-7,TRBV6-6,NA,CASSSAGPYEQYF,TGTGCCAGCAGTTCAGCGGGCCCATACGAGCAGTACTTC